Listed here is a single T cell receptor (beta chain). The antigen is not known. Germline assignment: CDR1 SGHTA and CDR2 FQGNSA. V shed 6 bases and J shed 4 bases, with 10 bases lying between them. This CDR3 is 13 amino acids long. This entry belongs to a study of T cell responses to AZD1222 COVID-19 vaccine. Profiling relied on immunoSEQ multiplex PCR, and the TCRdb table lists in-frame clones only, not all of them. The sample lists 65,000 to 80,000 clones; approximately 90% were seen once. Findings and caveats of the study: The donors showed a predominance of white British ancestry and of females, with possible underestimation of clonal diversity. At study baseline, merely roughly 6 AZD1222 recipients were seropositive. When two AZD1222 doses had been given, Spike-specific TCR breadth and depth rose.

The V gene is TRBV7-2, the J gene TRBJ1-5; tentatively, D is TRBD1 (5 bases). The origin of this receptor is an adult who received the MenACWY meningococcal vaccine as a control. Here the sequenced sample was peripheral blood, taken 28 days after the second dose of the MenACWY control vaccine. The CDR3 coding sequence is TGTGCCAGCAGTCCACAGGATAATCAGCCCCAGCATTTT. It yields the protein CASSPQDNQPQHF.